Below, 16 T cell receptor beta chains from the same sample are listed, as sequenced in a study of shared clonotypes between healthy human individuals. Measured with immunoSEQ multiplex PCR; TCRdb has only the in-frame clones, and not every one. The sample includes some 1.5 million clones, 95% to 97% of them seen just once. Sequencing was carried out using naive CD4+ T cells sorted from blood. Indicated subset: CD45RA+ positively selected. The source of these receptors is a man aged 25 to 40 in good health.

J is TRBJ2-1 and V is TRBV5-4; tentative D call: TRBD2 (6 bases). Trimming removed 3 bases at V and 5 bases at J, with 12 bases between. Germline CDR1 and CDR2: SGHNT and YYREEE (reference sequence). The CDR3 has 14 amino acids. CDR3 residues: CASSSGRQNNEQFF. DNA of the CDR3: TGTGCCAGCAGCTCCGGGAGACAAAACAATGAGCAGTTCTTC.

This rearrangement joins TRBV5-4 to TRBJ1-3; weak D call: TRBD1 (6 bases). From germline, CDR1 is SGHNT and CDR2 YYREEE (reference sequence). Trimming cost V 1 base and J 0 bases, with 11 bases left between them. This CDR3 has 16 amino acids. The CDR3 is CASSLWDTISGNTIYF. CDR3 DNA: TGTGCCAGCAGCTTGTGGGACACAATCTCTGGAAACACCATATATTTT. The variable domain in full, completed from reference TRBV5-4 and TRBJ1-3, reads ETGVTQSPTHLIKTRGQQVTLRCSSQSGHNTVSWYQQALGQGPQFIFQYYREEENGRGNFPPRFSGLQFPNYSSELNVNALELDDSALYLCASSLWDTISGNTIYFGEGSWLTVV.

V gene TRBV6-1 combines with J gene TRBJ2-1; perhaps TRBD1 as D (6 bases). This CDR3 region has 13 residues. The germline CDR1 and CDR2 sequences are MNHNS and SASEGT. V lost 6 bases, J lost 3 bases, and 9 bases lay in between. The CDR3 sequence: CASRGTHYNEQFF. CDR3 DNA: TGTGCCAGCAGAGGGACACACTACAATGAGCAGTTCTTC.

This clone was observed once. The chain couples TRBV5-6 to TRBJ2-3, with a possible D match to TRBD2 (6 bases). Germline CDR1 is SGHDT and CDR2 is YYEEEE. V lost 3 bases to trimming and J lost 1 base, with 12 bases between them. The CDR3 is 15 amino acids. CDR3 amino acids: CASSSPGDGTDTQYF. In DNA form, the CDR3 reads TGTGCCAGCAGCTCCCCGGGAGATGGCACAGATACGCAGTATTTT.

This clone showed up just once. The chain uses TRBV28 and TRBJ1-4, with D unclear. Germline V lookup: CDR1 MDHEN, CDR2 SYDVKM. V lost 7 bases and J lost 2, with 2 bases in between. The CDR3 sequence is 11 residues long. CDR3 sequence (DNA): TGTGCCAGCAAGACTAATGAAAAACTGTTTTTT. Translation: CASKTNEKLFF. Full variable domain (outside the CDR3, taken from reference TRBV28 and TRBJ1-4): DVKVTQSSRYLVKRTGEKVFLECVQDMDHENMFWYRQDPGLGLRLIYFSYDVKMKEKGDIPEGYSVSREKKERFSLILESASTNQTSMYLCASKTNEKLFFGSGTQLSVL.

The chain joins TRBV5-4 to TRBJ2-5; 10 bases fit TRBD2. In germline, CDR1 is SGHNT, CDR2 YYREEE (reference sequence). CDR3 length: 15 amino acids. V shed 4 bases and J 5 bases; nucleotides not matched to a gene: 8. The chain's CDR3 is CASSPQAGGVETQYF. The CDR3 nucleotides read TGTGCCAGCAGCCCACAAGCGGGAGGGGTCGAGACCCAGTACTTC.

The CDR3 nucleotides are TGTGCCAGCAGCTTCCTCGGAGAGCAGTACTTC. It specifies CASSFLGEQYF. This sequence joins TRBV5-6 and TRBJ2-7; D is ambiguous. Germline values: CDR1 SGHDT, CDR2 YYEEEE. V gave up 2 bases and J gave up 7 bases, with 7 bases separating them. The CDR3 covers 11 residues. Together with reference TRBV5-6 and TRBJ2-7, the CDR3 gives the full variable domain: DAGVTQSPTHLIKTRGQQVTLRCSPKSGHDTVSWYQQALGQGPQFIFQYYEEEERQRGNFPDRFSGHQFPNYSSELNVNALLLGDSALYLCASSFLGEQYFGPGTRLTVT.

A note on this clone: The sample holds other DNA sequences that translate to the same CDR3. The rearrangement joins TRBV5-1 to TRBJ2-2; D is undetermined. V lost 0 bases to trimming and J lost 7 bases, with 4 bases between them. This CDR3 comprises 12 residues. Looked up from germline, CDR1 is SGHRS and CDR2 is YFSETQ. CDR3 in amino acids: CASSLDVGELFF. The CDR3 nucleotides are TGCGCCAGCAGCTTGGATGTCGGGGAGCTGTTTTTT.

V gene TRBV10-2 combines with J gene TRBJ2-1; D is unresolved. The germline V gene has CDR1 WSHSY and CDR2 SAAADI. The V end was cut by 8 bases, the J end by 8 bases, with 10 bases between. This CDR3 region has 11 residues. CDR3 sequence: CASGKTHEQFF. In DNA, the CDR3 is TGCGCCAGCGGAAAGACACATGAGCAGTTCTTC.

This clone showed up just once. The chain carries TRBV7-3 and TRBJ2-1; D is possibly TRBD1 (6 bases). Per the germline V gene, CDR1 is SGHTA and CDR2 is FQGTGA. The V end was cut by 1 base, the J end by 15 bases, with 16 bases between. The CDR3 covers 13 residues. The CDR3 DNA reads as TGTGCCAGCAGCTTAAAGTCCACAGGGTCGGTGTTCTTC. Amino acid sequence: CASSLKSTGSVFF.

The chain joins TRBV10-3 to TRBJ2-7; TRBD1 is a possible D gene (6 bases). The V and J ends lost 9 bases and 2 bases respectively, with 11 bases between them. From germline, CDR1 is ENHRY and CDR2 SYGVKD. This CDR3 spans 12 amino acids. CDR3 region: CAIRDKAYEQYF. The DNA for the CDR3 is TGTGCCATAAGGGACAAAGCCTACGAGCAGTACTTC.

Details on this clone: The same CDR3 is also encoded by other DNA sequences in this sample. This chain uses TRBV9 with TRBJ2-2; D uncertain. This CDR3 spans 12 amino acids. Trimming removed 0 bases from V and 7 bases from J, with 4 bases in between. The germline V gene encodes CDR1 SGDLS and CDR2 YYNGEE. The CDR3 loop is CASSVEGGELFF. In DNA, the CDR3 is TGTGCCAGCAGCGTAGAGGGCGGGGAGCTGTTTTTT.

The chain joins TRBV11-2 to TRBJ2-5, with D unclear. The CDR3 loop spans 14 amino acids. The germline CDR1 and CDR2 sequences are SGHAT and FQNNGV. With 4 bases removed from V and 4 bases from J, the gap between germline ends came to 13 bases. CDR3 bases: TGTGCCAGCAGCTCCCGAAGCGTTAGAGAGACCCAGTACTTC. Protein product: CASSSRSVRETQYF.

The chain recombines TRBV18 with TRBJ2-3, with 11 bases matching TRBD2. The CDR3 length is 16 residues. The V segment lost 2 bases and the J segment 2 bases; nucleotides outside the gene matches: 3. Germline CDR1 and CDR2: KGHSH and LQKENI. CDR3 protein: CASSPLTSGNTDTQYF. CDR3 coding DNA: TGTGCCAGCTCACCATTGACTAGCGGGAACACAGATACGCAGTATTTT.

A single count supports this clone. The genes are TRBV7-9 and TRBJ2-4; TRBD2 matches at 7 bases. CDR1 SEHNR and CDR2 FQNEAQ come from the germline V gene (reference sequence). The CDR3 has 19 residues. Trimming cost V 1 base and J 0 bases; bases outside gene matches: 12. The CDR3: CASSLDLSWGGIAKNIQYF. CDR3 nucleotide sequence: TGTGCCAGCAGCTTAGATCTCTCGTGGGGGGGAATAGCCAAAAACATTCAGTACTTC.

The chain is built from TRBV10-3 and TRBJ2-3, with D perhaps TRBD2 (5 bases). V dropped 3 bases and J dropped 0 bases, with 10 bases sitting between them. The CDR3 is 15 amino acids. CDR1 is ENHRY and CDR2 is SYGVKD in the germline V gene. CDR3 residues: CAISDVAGSTDTQYF. CDR3 nucleotide sequence: TGTGCCATCAGTGACGTTGCGGGTAGCACAGATACGCAGTATTTT.